What follows are 8 T cell receptor beta chains derived from one specimen sequenced in a study of OX40 agonist ivuxolimab in advanced cancers. Libraries were prepared by immunoSEQ multiplex PCR; TCRdb keeps only in-frame clonotypes and omits some of them. The sample has over 95,000 clones; over 75% are singletons. The sequenced sample was CD4+ or CD8+ T cells sorted from blood, obtained in a trial of the OX40 agonist ivuxolimab. Receptor source: an adult with an advanced solid tumor such as melanoma, head and neck, liver or kidney cancer.

This chain uses TRBV15 with TRBJ2-3, with D maybe TRBD1 (6 bases). Trimming took off 1 base at V and 1 base at J, with 12 bases between the two ends. CDR1 LNHNV and CDR2 YYDKDF come from the germline V gene (reference sequence). The length of the CDR3 is 16 residues. The CDR3 DNA follows: TGTGCCACCAGCAGAGGGGAGACAGGAGGCACAGATACGCAGTATTTT. Encoded protein: CATSRGETGGTDTQYF.

The chain recombines TRBV28 with TRBJ1-1; TRBD1 is a possible D gene (5 bases). This CDR3 has 17 residues. V dropped 7 bases and J dropped 2 bases, with 23 bases sitting between them. From germline, CDR1 is MDHEN and CDR2 SYDVKM. The CDR3 sequence: CASTKASAGSLNTEAFF. Written as DNA, the CDR3 is TGTGCCAGCACCAAGGCCTCGGCAGGGAGCCTTAACACTGAAGCTTTCTTT.

The chain couples TRBV5-5 to TRBJ2-7; TRBD1 matches 7 bases. Germline V gene sequence: CDR1 SGHKS, CDR2 YYEKEE (reference sequence). With V trimmed by 0 bases and J by 6 bases, 3 bases remained unmatched. This CDR3 is 13 amino acids long. CDR3 DNA sequence: TGTGCCAGCAGCTTGGGGACAGGCGCCGAGCAGTACTTC. Translation: CASSLGTGAEQYF.

CDR3 nucleotide sequence: TGTGCCAGCAGCTTGTTGCTAGCGGGAGGGCCAGATACGCAGTATTTT. Translation: CASSLLLAGGPDTQYF. V gene TRBV5-6 combines with J gene TRBJ2-3; 12 nucleotides align to TRBD2. CDR1 SGHDT and CDR2 YYEEEE come from the germline V gene. V shed 1 base, J shed 4 bases, and the junction held 4 bases outside the gene matches. The CDR3 runs to 16 residues.

V usage is TRBV19 and J usage is TRBJ2-1, with 7 positions matching TRBD2. Germline trimming cut 0 bases from V and 3 bases from J; bases unmatched to any gene: 2. The CDR3 runs 15 residues. Looked up from germline, CDR1 is LNHDA and CDR2 is SQIVND (reference sequence). This chain's CDR3 is CASSIEGDYYNEQFF. The CDR3, as DNA: TGTGCCAGTAGTATAGAAGGGGACTACTACAATGAGCAGTTCTTC.

V gene TRBV6-1 combines with J gene TRBJ2-7; D gene unclear. CDR1 is MNHNS, CDR2 SASEGT, per germline. Trimming left V 5 bases short and J 2 bases short, with 4 bases between. CDR3 size: 11 residues. In DNA form, the CDR3 reads TGTGCCAGCAGTATAACCTACGAGCAGTACTTC. Residues: CASSITYEQYF.

The chain couples TRBV2 to TRBJ2-3; 10 nucleotides line up with TRBD1. Germline CDR1 reads SNHLY; CDR2 reads FYNNEI. Trimming took 6 bases from V and 4 from J; bases not matched to a gene: 7. There are 15 residues in the CDR3. The CDR3 protein is CASSRDRGLADTQYF. In DNA, the CDR3 is TGTGCCAGCAGCCGGGACAGGGGCCTAGCAGATACGCAGTATTTT.

The rearrangement uses TRBV7-2 and TRBJ2-5, with a tentative D call TRBD2 (6 bases). The J call is doubtful: the DNA matches TRBJ2-7 better. The CDR3 is 14 residues long. Germline V gene data show CDR1 as SGHTA and CDR2 as FQGNSA. The CDR3 here is CASSLGGRIYEQYF. In nucleotides, the CDR3 is TGTGCCAGCAGCTTAGGAGGGAGGATCTACGAGCAGTACTTC.